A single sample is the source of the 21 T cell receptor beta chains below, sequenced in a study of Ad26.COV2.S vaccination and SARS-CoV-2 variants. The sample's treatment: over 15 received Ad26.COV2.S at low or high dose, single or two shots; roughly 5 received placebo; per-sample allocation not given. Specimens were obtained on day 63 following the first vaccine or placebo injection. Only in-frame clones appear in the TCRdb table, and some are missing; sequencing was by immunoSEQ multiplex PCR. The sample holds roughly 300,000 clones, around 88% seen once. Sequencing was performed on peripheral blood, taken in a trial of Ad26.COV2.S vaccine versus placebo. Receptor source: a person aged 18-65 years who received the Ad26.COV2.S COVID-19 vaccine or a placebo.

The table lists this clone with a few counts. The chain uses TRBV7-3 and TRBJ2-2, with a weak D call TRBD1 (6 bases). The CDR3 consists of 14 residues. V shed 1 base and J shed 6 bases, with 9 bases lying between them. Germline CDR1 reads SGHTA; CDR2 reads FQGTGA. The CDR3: CASSLRQGSGELFF. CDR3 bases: TGTGCCAGCAGCTTAAGGCAGGGGTCCGGGGAGCTGTTTTTT. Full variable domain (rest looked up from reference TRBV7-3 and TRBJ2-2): GAGVSQTPSNKVTEKGKYVELRCDPISGHTALYWYRQSLGQGPEFLIYFQGTGAADDSGLPNDRFFAVRPEGSVSTLKIQRTERGDSAVYLCASSLRQGSGELFFGEGSRLTVL.

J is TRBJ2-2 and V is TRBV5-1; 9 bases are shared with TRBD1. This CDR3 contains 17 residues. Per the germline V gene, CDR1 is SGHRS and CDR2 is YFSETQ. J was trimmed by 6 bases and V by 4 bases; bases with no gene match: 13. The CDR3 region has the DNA TGCGCCAGCAGCAAGCCTTCCGGGACAGGGACGCCCGGGGAGCTGTTTTTT. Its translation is CASSKPSGTGTPGELFF.

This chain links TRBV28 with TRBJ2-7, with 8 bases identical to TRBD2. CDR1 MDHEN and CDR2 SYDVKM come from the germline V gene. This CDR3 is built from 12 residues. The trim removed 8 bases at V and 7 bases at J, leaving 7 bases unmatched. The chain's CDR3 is CASQKSGGEQYF. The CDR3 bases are TGTGCCAGCCAAAAAAGCGGGGGAGAGCAGTACTTC.

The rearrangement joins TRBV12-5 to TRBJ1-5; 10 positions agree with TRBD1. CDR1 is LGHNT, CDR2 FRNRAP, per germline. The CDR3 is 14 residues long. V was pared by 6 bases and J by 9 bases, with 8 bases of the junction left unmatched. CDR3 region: CASGSGTGDSPQHF. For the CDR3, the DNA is TGTGCTAGTGGCTCCGGGACAGGGGATTCGCCCCAGCATTTT.

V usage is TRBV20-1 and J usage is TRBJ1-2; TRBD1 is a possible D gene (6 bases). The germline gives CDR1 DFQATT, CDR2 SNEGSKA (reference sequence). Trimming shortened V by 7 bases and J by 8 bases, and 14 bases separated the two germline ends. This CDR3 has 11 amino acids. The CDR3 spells CSVDRFLGYTF. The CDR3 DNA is TGCAGTGTAGACAGGTTTTTGGGCTACACCTTC.

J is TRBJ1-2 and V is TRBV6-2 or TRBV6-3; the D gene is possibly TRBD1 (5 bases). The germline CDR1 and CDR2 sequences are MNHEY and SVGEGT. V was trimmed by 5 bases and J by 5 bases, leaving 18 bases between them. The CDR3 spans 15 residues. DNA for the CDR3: TGTGCCAGCAGTGGGTTGCCCGGCAGGGTATATGGCTACACCTTC. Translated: CASSGLPGRVYGYTF.

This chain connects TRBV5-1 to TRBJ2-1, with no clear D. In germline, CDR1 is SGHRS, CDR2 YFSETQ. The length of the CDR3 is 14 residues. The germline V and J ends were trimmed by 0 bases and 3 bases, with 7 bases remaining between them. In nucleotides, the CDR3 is TGCGCCAGCAGCTTGGCTCAAGACTACAATGAGCAGTTCTTC. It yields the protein CASSLAQDYNEQFF.

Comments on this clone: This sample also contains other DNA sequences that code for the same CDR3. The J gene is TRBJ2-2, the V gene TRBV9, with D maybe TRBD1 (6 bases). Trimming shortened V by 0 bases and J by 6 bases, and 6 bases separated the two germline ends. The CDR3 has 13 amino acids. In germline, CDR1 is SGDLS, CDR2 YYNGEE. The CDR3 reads CASSVGGPGELFF. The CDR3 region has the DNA TGTGCCAGCAGCGTAGGGGGGCCCGGGGAGCTGTTTTTT. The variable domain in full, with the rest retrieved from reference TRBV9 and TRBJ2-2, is DSGVTQTPKHLITATGQRVTLRCSPRSGDLSVYWYQQSLDQGLQFLIQYYNGEERAKGNILERFSAQQFPDLHSELNLSSLELGDSALYFCASSVGGPGELFFGEGSRLTVL.

CDR3 coding DNA: TGTGCCAGCTCACCGCAGGGGGTTGGAAACACCATATATTTT. It codes for CASSPQGVGNTIYF. The chain recombines TRBV18 with TRBJ1-3; 7 positions agree with TRBD1. This CDR3 contains 14 residues. Germline trimming cut 3 bases from V and 3 bases from J; bases unmatched to any gene: 2. Germline loops: CDR1 KGHSH, CDR2 LQKENI.

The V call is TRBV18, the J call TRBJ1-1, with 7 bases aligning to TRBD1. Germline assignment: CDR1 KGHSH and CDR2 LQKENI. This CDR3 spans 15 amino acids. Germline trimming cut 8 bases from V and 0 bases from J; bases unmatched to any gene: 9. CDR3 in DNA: TGTGCCAGCAGAAAAACAGGGGAGCTGAACACTGAAGCTTTCTTT. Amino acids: CASRKTGELNTEAFF.

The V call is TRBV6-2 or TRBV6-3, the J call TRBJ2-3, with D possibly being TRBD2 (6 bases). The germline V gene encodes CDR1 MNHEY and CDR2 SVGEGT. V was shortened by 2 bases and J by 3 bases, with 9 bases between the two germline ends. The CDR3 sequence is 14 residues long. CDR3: CASSYVGGTDTQYF. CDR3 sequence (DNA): TGTGCCAGCAGTTACGTGGGGGGAACAGATACGCAGTATTTT.

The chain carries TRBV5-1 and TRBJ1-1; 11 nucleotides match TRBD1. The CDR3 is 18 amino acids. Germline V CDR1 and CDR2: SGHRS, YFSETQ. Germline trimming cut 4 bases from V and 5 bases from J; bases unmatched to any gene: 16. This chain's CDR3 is CASSLAGTGGQRRTEAFF. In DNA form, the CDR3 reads TGCGCCAGCAGCCTGGCCGGGACAGGGGGTCAGAGACGGACTGAAGCTTTCTTT.

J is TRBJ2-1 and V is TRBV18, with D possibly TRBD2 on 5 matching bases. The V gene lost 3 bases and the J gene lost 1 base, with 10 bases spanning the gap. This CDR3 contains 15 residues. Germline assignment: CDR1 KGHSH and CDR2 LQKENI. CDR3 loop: CASSPTGTSYNEQFF. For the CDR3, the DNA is TGTGCCAGCTCACCCACGGGAACTTCCTACAATGAGCAGTTCTTC.

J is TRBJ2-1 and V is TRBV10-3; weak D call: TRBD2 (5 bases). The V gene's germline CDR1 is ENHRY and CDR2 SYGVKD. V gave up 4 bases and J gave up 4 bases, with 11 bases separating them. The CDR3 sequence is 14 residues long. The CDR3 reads CAISGDYTYNEQFF. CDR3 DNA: TGTGCCATCAGTGGCGACTATACTTACAATGAGCAGTTCTTC.

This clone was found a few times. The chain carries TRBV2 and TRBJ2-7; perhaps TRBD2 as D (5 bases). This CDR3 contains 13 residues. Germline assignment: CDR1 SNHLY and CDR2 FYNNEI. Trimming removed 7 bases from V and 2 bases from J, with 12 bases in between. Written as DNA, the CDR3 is TGTGCCAGCACCGGAGGTACAGCCTACGAGCAGTACTTC. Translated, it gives CASTGGTAYEQYF.

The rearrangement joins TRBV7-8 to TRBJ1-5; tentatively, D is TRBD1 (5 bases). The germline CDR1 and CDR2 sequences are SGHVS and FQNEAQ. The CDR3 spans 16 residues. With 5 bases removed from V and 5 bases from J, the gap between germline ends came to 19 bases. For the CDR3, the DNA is TGTGCCAGCAGCCCAGAGCTAGACAGTGCGTATCAGCCCCAGCATTTT. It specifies CASSPELDSAYQPQHF. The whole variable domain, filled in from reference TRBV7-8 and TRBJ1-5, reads GAGVSQSPRYKVAKRGQDVALRCDPISGHVSLFWYQQALGQGPEFLTYFQNEAQLDKSGLPSDRFFAERPEGSVSTLKIQRTQQEDSAVYLCASSPELDSAYQPQHFGDGTRLSIL.

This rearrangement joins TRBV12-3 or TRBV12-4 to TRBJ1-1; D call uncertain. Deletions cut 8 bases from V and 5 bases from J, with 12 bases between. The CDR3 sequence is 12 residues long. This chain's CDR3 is CASSLGETEAFF. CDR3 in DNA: TGTGCCAGCTCCCTCGGGGAAACTGAAGCTTTCTTT.

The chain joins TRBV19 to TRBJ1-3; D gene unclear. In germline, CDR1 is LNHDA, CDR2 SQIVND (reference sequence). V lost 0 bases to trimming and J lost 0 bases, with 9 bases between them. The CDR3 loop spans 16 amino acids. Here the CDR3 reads CASSIEGRSSGNTIYF. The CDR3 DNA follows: TGTGCCAGTAGTATAGAAGGACGCAGCTCTGGAAACACCATATATTTT. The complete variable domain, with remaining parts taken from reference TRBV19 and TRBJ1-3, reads DGGITQSPKYLFRKEGQNVTLSCEQNLNHDAMYWYRQDPGQGLRLIYYSQIVNDFQKGDIAEGYSVSREKKESFPLTVTSAQKNPTAFYLCASSIEGRSSGNTIYFGEGSWLTVV.

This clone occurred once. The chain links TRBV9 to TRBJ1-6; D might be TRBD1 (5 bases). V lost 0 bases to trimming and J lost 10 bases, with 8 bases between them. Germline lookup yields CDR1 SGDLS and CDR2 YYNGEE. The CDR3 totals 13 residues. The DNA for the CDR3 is TGTGCCAGCAGCGTAGCTACAGGATCACCCCTCCACTTT. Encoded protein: CASSVATGSPLHF.

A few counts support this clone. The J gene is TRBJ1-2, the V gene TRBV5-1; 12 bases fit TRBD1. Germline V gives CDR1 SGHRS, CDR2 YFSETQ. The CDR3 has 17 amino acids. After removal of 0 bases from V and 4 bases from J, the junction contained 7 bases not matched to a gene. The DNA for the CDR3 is TGCGCCAGCAGCTTGGCCGGGACAGGGGGCGACGGCTATGGCTACACCTTC. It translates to CASSLAGTGGDGYGYTF.

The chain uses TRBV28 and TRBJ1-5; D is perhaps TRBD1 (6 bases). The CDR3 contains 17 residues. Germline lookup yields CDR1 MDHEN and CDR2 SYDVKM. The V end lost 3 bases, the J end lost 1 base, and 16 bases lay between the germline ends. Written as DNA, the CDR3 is TGTGCCAGCAGTTTGGAGGGGGATGGTATCAGCAATCAGCCCCAGCATTTT. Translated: CASSLEGDGISNQPQHF. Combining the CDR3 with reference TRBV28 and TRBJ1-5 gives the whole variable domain DVKVTQSSRYLVKRTGEKVFLECVQDMDHENMFWYRQDPGLGLRLIYFSYDVKMKEKGDIPEGYSVSREKKERFSLILESASTNQTSMYLCASSLEGDGISNQPQHFGDGTRLSIL.